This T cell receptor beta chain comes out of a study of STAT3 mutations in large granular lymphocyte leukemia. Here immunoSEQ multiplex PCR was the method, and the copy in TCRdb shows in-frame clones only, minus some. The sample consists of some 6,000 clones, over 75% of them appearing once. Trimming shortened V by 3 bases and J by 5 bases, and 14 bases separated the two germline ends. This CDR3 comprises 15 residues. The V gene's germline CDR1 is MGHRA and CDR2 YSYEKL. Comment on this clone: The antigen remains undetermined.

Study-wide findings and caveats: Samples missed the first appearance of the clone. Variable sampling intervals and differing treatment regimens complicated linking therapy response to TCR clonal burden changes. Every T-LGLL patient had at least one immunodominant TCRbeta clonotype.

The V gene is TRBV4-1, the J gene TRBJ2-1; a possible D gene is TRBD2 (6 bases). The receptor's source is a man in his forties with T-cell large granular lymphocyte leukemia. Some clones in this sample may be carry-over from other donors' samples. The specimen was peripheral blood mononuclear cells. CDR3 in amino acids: CASSQQGIADNEQFF. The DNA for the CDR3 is TGCGCCAGCAGCCAGCAAGGAATAGCGGACAATGAGCAGTTCTTC.